These 17 T cell receptor beta chains were all obtained from the same sample, sequenced in a study of T cell repertoires in cytomegalovirus infection (dated by TCRdb to about 2019). TCRdb shows the sequencer as Illumina HiSeq 1500. The public reads were run again by TCRdb, first through fastp at Q25 and then through MiXCR, and only productive beta chains were kept. Rows with one shared CDR3 protein collapse into an entry with the most common genes and DNA. The sample table holds 650,000 to 850,000 distinct CDR3 sequences, of which 25% to 35% were seen once. Jointly, the top ten make up around 13% of the sample. The antigens of these receptors remain unknown. What this sample's treatment or condition label stands for: in vitro stimulation with specific CMV peptide epitopes to enrich CMV-specific T cells. This specimen was cultured CD8+ T cells from PBMCs, taken from culture after CMV antigen stimulation. Receptor source: a human donor in good health (CMV status not recorded). Some clones in this sample may be carry-over from other donors' samples.

This clonotype was seen ten or more times. V usage is TRBV7-8 and J usage is TRBJ2-6, with 7 nucleotides matching TRBD1. J gave up 0 bases and V 1 base, and 12 bases lay outside the gene matches. Per germline, CDR1 SGHVS and CDR2 FQNEAQ. This CDR3 spans 20 amino acids. CDR3 DNA: TGTGCCAGCAGCTTAGTCGTTTGGGACAGAGCTTCCTCTGGGGCCAACGTCCTGACTTTC. Amino acid sequence: CASSLVVWDRASSGANVLTF.

This sequence joins TRBV2 and TRBJ1-2, with D maybe TRBD1 (6 bases). V was pared by 1 base and J by 0 bases, with 9 bases between. Germline V gene data show CDR1 as SNHLY and CDR2 as FYNNEI. The CDR3 consists of 15 residues. The CDR3 DNA reads TGTGCCAGCAGTGAAGATAGGACAGCTAACTATGGCTACACCTTC. It translates to CASSEDRTANYGYTF.

The J gene is TRBJ2-6, the V gene TRBV10-3; TRBD1 agrees at 7 bases. V trimming: 8 bases; J trimming: 0 bases; junction bases outside the gene matches: 13. Looked up from germline, CDR1 is ENHRY and CDR2 is SYGVKD. The CDR3 extends over 18 amino acids. DNA for the CDR3: TGTGCCATCCTAACCTCCGGGACAGCCGTCTCTGGGGCCAACGTCCTGACTTTC. This codes for CAILTSGTAVSGANVLTF.

The chain couples TRBV7-3 to TRBJ2-2; tentative D call: TRBD2 (5 bases). The CDR3 consists of 13 residues. The germline gives CDR1 SGHTA, CDR2 FQGTGA. V lost 5 bases and J 6 bases, leaving 10 bases between the germline ends. The CDR3 protein is CASSPRGSGELFF. The CDR3 DNA reads TGTGCCAGCAGCCCACGGGGATCCGGGGAGCTGTTTTTT.

There are a few counts of this clonotype. Here the CDR3 DNA reads TGTGCCAGCAGCTTATCCCCCCTCTACGAGCAGTACTTC. As protein: CASSLSPLYEQYF. The chain uses TRBV7-9 and TRBJ2-7; no reliable D call. The CDR3 sequence is 13 residues long. Germline-derived CDR1 and CDR2 are SEHNR and FQNEAQ (reference sequence). Trimming shortened V by 2 bases and J by 3 bases, and 8 bases separated the two germline ends.

Here the CDR3 reads CASSLEQGTYEQYF. The CDR3 coding sequence is TGTGCCAGCAGCTTAGAACAGGGAACCTACGAGCAGTACTTC. V gene TRBV11-1 combines with J gene TRBJ2-7; a possible D gene is TRBD1 (6 bases). Germline V lookup: CDR1 SGHAT, CDR2 FQDESV (reference sequence). The germline V and J ends were trimmed by 1 base and 2 bases, with 9 bases remaining between them. The CDR3 is made up of 14 amino acids.

The chain links TRBV7-8 to TRBJ1-6; no clear D. V was pared by 2 bases and J by 14 bases, with 7 bases between. The CDR3 runs to 11 residues. Per the germline V gene, CDR1 is SGHVS and CDR2 is FQNEAQ. The CDR3 nucleotides are TGTGCCAGCAGCTTAAATAGGGCCCTCCACTTT. It encodes CASSLNRALHF.

The rearrangement links TRBV19 to TRBJ1-1; no definite D call. The CDR3 has 13 amino acids. Trimming removed 4 bases from V and 6 bases from J, with 12 bases in between. Germline assignment: CDR1 LNHDA and CDR2 SQIVND (reference sequence). DNA for the CDR3: TGTGCCAGTAGTAAAGGCACCGGGGCTGAAGCTTTCTTT. This encodes CASSKGTGAEAFF.

The CDR3, as DNA: TGTGCCAGCAGTTACAGAGGCCTTCGAATAGCCAAAAACATTCAGTACTTC. This translates into CASSYRGLRIAKNIQYF. The chain employs TRBV6-7 and TRBJ2-4, with unresolved D. TRBV6-7 is known as an ORF, though its function is uncertain. Trimming stripped 2 bases from V and 0 bases from J, with 14 bases between. The CDR3 spans 17 residues.

As for this clonotype: One end of the junction fails to match germline, which may point to a read error. The gene calls are TRBV7-2 and TRBJ1-2; no clear D gene. The CDR3 is 17 amino acids. CDR1 SGHTA and CDR2 FQGNSA come from the germline V gene. The CDR3 spells CASSSADGPTNNSGYTF. Here the CDR3 DNA reads TGTGCCAGCAGCTCAGCGGACGGTCCGACAAATAACTCTGGCTACACCTTC.

This clonotype was recorded a few times. The chain employs TRBV28 and TRBJ1-2, with D possibly being TRBD1 (6 bases). This CDR3 has 15 amino acids. Per germline, CDR1 MDHEN and CDR2 SYDVKM. The V and J ends lost 6 bases and 2 bases respectively, with 16 bases between them. The CDR3 bases are TGTGCCAGCAGACAGGGTTCCACGAAGAACTATGGCTACACCTTC. It codes for CASRQGSTKNYGYTF.

Remarks on this clonotype: At one end the junction does not follow the germline gene, possibly because of a read error. The chain employs TRBV4-3 and TRBJ1-2, with D unresolved. Germline CDR1 LGHNA, CDR2 YSLEER. This CDR3 spans 14 amino acids. The CDR3, as DNA: TGCACCAGCAGCCAAGAAGGCGGGGAGGTTGGCTACACCTTC. It codes for CTSSQEGGEVGYTF.

The sample holds a few counts of this clonotype. The chain employs TRBV18 and TRBJ2-1; tentative D call: TRBD1 (5 bases). The V end was cut by 3 bases, the J end by 4 bases, with 19 bases between. The CDR3 consists of 17 residues. Germline CDR1 KGHSH, CDR2 LQKENI. The CDR3 region is CASSPPGFATGYNEQFF. The DNA for the CDR3 is TGTGCCAGCTCACCGCCTGGTTTCGCAACAGGATACAATGAGCAGTTCTTC.

This clonotype showed up many times. CDR3 in DNA: TGTGCCAGCAGTTGTCCAGGCTGCTATGGCTACACCTTC. This gives the protein CASSCPGCYGYTF. The chain recombines TRBV27 with TRBJ1-2; unclear D gene. The CDR3 covers 13 residues. Germline loops: CDR1 MNHEY, CDR2 SMNVEV (reference sequence). The V end lost 4 bases, the J end lost 4 bases, and 10 bases lay between the germline ends.

The rearrangement uses TRBV15 and TRBJ2-1; 9 bases map to TRBD2. In germline, CDR1 is LNHNV, CDR2 YYDKDF (reference sequence). With 5 bases clipped from V and 9 bases from J, the junction kept 11 bases outside the gene matches. CDR3 length equals 15 residues. The CDR3 loop reads CATSPPAGGFGEQFF. In DNA form, the CDR3 reads TGTGCCACCAGCCCCCCAGCGGGGGGTTTTGGTGAGCAGTTCTTC.

The V and J genes are TRBV10-3 and TRBJ1-3; D is possibly TRBD1 (5 bases). This CDR3 region has 15 residues. Germline loops: CDR1 ENHRY, CDR2 SYGVKD. V was shortened by 9 bases and J by 4 bases, with 19 bases between the two germline ends. The CDR3 DNA reads as TGTGCCATTAGGTCAAAGGACAATCAAGGAAACACCATATATTTT. Translation gives CAIRSKDNQGNTIYF.

A note on this clonotype: One junction end disagrees with the germline gene, perhaps due to a read error. This chain uses TRBV7-2 with TRBJ1-4; no firm D call. The CDR3 length is 16 residues. Germline CDR1 is SGHTA and CDR2 is FQGNSA. The CDR3: CASSLRSLATNEKLYF. As DNA, the CDR3 is TGTGCCAGCAGCTTACGCAGCCTAGCAACTAATGAAAAACTGTATTTT.